Below are 28 T cell receptor beta chains sequenced from a single sample in a study of blood T cells in healthy people across ages. With a J-beta primer mix and a sample-barcoded 5' primer, a second PCR ran 7 to 11 cycles. TCRdb reprocessed the 5' RACE reads with MiXCR, giving one entry per CDR3 protein. The sample gives about 1.5 million distinct CDR3 sequences, about 45% of which show up once; 4% is in the top ten. Sequences were obtained from blood. These receptors came from a young woman in good health.

The chain's CDR3 is CASSFPVAGAPPSVTQYF. DNA of the CDR3: TGTGCCAGCAGTTTCCCAGTAGCGGGAGCCCCGCCTTCAGTGACCCAGTACTTC. The chain uses TRBV6-2 or TRBV6-3 and TRBJ2-7; TRBD2 matches 9 bases. The tail of the sequence fits TRBJ2-5 better, so the J call may be wrong. Looked up from germline, CDR1 is MNHEY and CDR2 is SVGEGT. The CDR3 has 18 residues.

This clonotype appeared a few times. The rearrangement uses TRBV7-9 and TRBJ2-1; D not certain. The V gene's germline CDR1 is SEHNR and CDR2 FQNEAQ (reference sequence). CDR3 length equals 15 residues. The V end was cut by 6 bases, the J end by 2 bases, with 14 bases between. The CDR3 DNA reads TGTGCCAGCAGTACCTTAGACGCACCCTACAATGAGCAGTTCTTC. Protein: CASSTLDAPYNEQFF. Looking up the rest from reference TRBV7-9 and TRBJ2-1 gives the full variable domain: DTGVSQNPRHKITKRGQNVTFRCDPISEHNRLYWYRQTLGQGPEFLTYFQNEAQLEKSRLLSDRFSAERPKGSFSTLEIQRTEQGDSAMYLCASSTLDAPYNEQFFGPGTRLTVL.

The chain joins TRBV10-3 to TRBJ2-1; D is uncertain. Between the trimmed V and J ends, which lost 6 bases and 5 bases, there was a span of 8 bases. CDR3 size: 12 residues. CDR1 is ENHRY, CDR2 SYGVKD, per germline. The CDR3 nucleotides are TGTGCCATCAGGGAAGTCCACAATGAGCAGTTCTTC. Protein: CAIREVHNEQFF.

This clonotype was counted a few times. This chain connects TRBV10-3 to TRBJ2-5, with D possibly called TRBD1 or TRBD2 (6 bases each). The CDR3 loop spans 14 amino acids. Trimming pared 10 bases from V and 4 bases from J, leaving 19 bases between. Germline lookup yields CDR1 ENHRY and CDR2 SYGVKD. DNA for the CDR3: TGTGCCAGTGGGGAGGACAGCGTTCGAGAGACCCAGTACTTC. Translated, it gives CASGEDSVRETQYF.

Concerning this clonotype: Just one base apart from a much larger clone, this may be a read error. The rearrangement links TRBV20-1 to TRBJ2-7; possibly TRBD1 for D (6 bases). From germline, CDR1 is DFQATT and CDR2 SNEGSKA (reference sequence). The CDR3 is 8 amino acids. V was shortened by 8 bases and J by 7 bases, with 6 bases between the two germline ends. The CDR3 reads CSTGEQYF. CDR3 DNA: TGCAGTACAGGGGAGCAGTACTTC.

This chain joins TRBV7-2 and TRBJ2-2; D gene unclear. Trimming shortened V by 1 base and J by 6 bases, and 9 bases separated the two germline ends. Germline loops: CDR1 SGHTA, CDR2 FQGNSA. CDR3 size: 14 residues. Here the CDR3 DNA reads TGTGCCAGCAGCTTAGGCGTGGCGCCCGGGGAGCTGTTTTTT. Translated: CASSLGVAPGELFF.

The chain is built from TRBV28 and TRBJ2-7, with 10 bases that match TRBD2. V lost 8 bases and J lost 3; bases outside the gene matches: 4. Germline CDR1 and CDR2: MDHEN and SYDVKM. CDR3 length: 13 residues. CDR3 amino acids: CASFTSGDYEQYF. CDR3 DNA: TGTGCCAGCTTCACTAGCGGGGACTACGAGCAGTACTTC.

This clonotype was picked up a small number of times. This chain links TRBV7-9 with TRBJ2-7, with TRBD1 as a possible D gene (5 bases). The closer fit of TRBJ2-4 to the DNA end suggests the J call may be wrong. This CDR3 is 16 amino acids long. Germline CDR1 and CDR2: SEHNR and FQNEAQ (reference sequence). The CDR3 reads CASSPPYGQGKNIQYF. The CDR3 DNA is TGTGCCAGCAGCCCCCCCTATGGGCAGGGCAAAAACATTCAGTACTTC.

The rearrangement joins TRBV20-1 to TRBJ2-3; 9 positions agree with TRBD2. This CDR3 is built from 14 residues. The V gene end was trimmed by 6 bases and the J gene end by 4 bases; junction bases not matched to a gene: 8. CDR1 and CDR2 (germline): DFQATT, SNEGSKA (reference sequence). CDR3 sequence (DNA): TGCAGTGCACCCCGCGGGAGGGCCCCAGATACGCAGTATTTT. Amino acids: CSAPRGRAPDTQYF.

This clonotype was seen more than once but under ten times. The chain employs TRBV27 and TRBJ2-7, with D possibly matching TRBD1 (5 bases). The V end lost 8 bases, the J end lost 2 bases, and 13 bases lay between the germline ends. CDR3 length: 13 residues. Germline CDR1 reads MNHEY; CDR2 reads SMNVEV (reference sequence). Here the CDR3 DNA reads TGTGCCAGCCGCCGACAGCAAGCCTACGAGCAGTACTTC. The encoded protein is CASRRQQAYEQYF.

In this sample, this clonotype turned up a few times. This chain uses TRBV6-5 with TRBJ1-2; D ambiguous. Germline values: CDR1 MNHEY, CDR2 SVGAGI. This CDR3 comprises 15 residues. The V end was cut by 0 bases, the J end by 4 bases, with 12 bases between. CDR3 sequence (DNA): TGTGCCAGCAGTTACTCGATCGGCTTCTCCTATGGCTACACCTTC. Translation: CASSYSIGFSYGYTF.

The chain has TRBV12-3 or TRBV12-4 and TRBJ2-5; D is unclear. The V gene lost 0 bases and the J gene lost 1 base, with 12 bases spanning the gap. The CDR3 covers 16 residues. CDR3 amino acids: CASSLAVEGGQETQYF. The CDR3 nucleotides are TGTGCCAGCAGTTTAGCTGTGGAAGGTGGCCAAGAGACCCAGTACTTC.

The chain carries TRBV13 and TRBJ2-7; maybe TRBD2 (5 bases). V was pared by 4 bases and J by 0 bases, with 16 bases between. The CDR3 runs 16 residues. Germline CDR1 PRHDT, CDR2 FYEKMQ (reference sequence). The CDR3 sequence: CASSSIRRTDSYEQYF. As DNA, the CDR3 is TGTGCCAGCAGCTCAATCCGTCGGACTGACTCCTACGAGCAGTACTTC.

Comments on this clonotype: Just one base apart from a much larger clone, this may be a read error. The chain has TRBV12-3 or TRBV12-4 and TRBJ2-7; 9 positions match TRBD2. J gave up 0 bases and V 5 bases, and 2 bases lay outside the gene matches. The CDR3 consists of 14 residues. The CDR3 nucleotides are TGTGCCAGCAGTAATAGCGGGAGCTCCTACGAGCAGTACTTC. The encoded protein is CASSNSGSSYEQYF.

The chain employs TRBV20-1 and TRBJ1-1; 9 bases align to TRBD1. The CDR3 consists of 14 residues. V trimming: 5 bases; J trimming: 10 bases; junction bases outside the gene matches: 14. Germline V gene sequence: CDR1 DFQATT, CDR2 SNEGSKA (reference sequence). This chain's CDR3 is CSADEAGTGILAFF. The CDR3 nucleotides are TGCAGTGCTGACGAGGCCGGGACAGGGATCTTAGCTTTCTTT.

The chain recombines TRBV6-5 with TRBJ1-1; D not resolved. Trimming shortened V by 0 bases and J by 6 bases, and 14 bases separated the two germline ends. The germline CDR1 and CDR2 sequences are MNHEY and SVGAGI. CDR3 size: 15 residues. CDR3 bases: TGTGCCAGCAGTTACTCGCGACACCTTAGGGCTGAAGCTTTCTTT. Translating gives CASSYSRHLRAEAFF.

This clonotype was seen at least ten times. This chain joins TRBV12-3 or TRBV12-4 and TRBJ2-3; no reliable D call. The CDR3 contains 14 residues. Trimming pared 5 bases from V and 0 bases from J, leaving 9 bases between. CDR3 DNA sequence: TGTGCCAGCAGTAACGTCCGTAGCACAGATACGCAGTATTTT. The encoded protein is CASSNVRSTDTQYF.

The chain joins TRBV24-1 to TRBJ2-2; 8 nucleotides line up with TRBD1. The CDR3 contains 16 residues. The trim removed 7 bases at V and 1 base at J, leaving 7 bases unmatched. Germline assignment: CDR1 KGHDR and CDR2 SFDVKD. DNA of the CDR3: TGTGCCACCAGCCCCGGGACAGGAGTGAACACCGGGGAGCTGTTTTTT. Encoded protein: CATSPGTGVNTGELFF.

This rearrangement joins TRBV5-6 to TRBJ1-5; no definite D call. This CDR3 is 17 amino acids long. The ends were cut back, 3 bases at V and 11 bases at J, with 27 bases in the middle. The germline CDR1 and CDR2 sequences are SGHDT and YYEEEE. CDR3 amino acids: CASSSFSLTRSRSAQHF. The CDR3 nucleotides read TGTGCCAGCAGCTCTTTTAGCCTCACCCGTTCCCGGTCGGCCCAGCATTTT.

This chain connects TRBV2 to TRBJ2-4, with D perhaps TRBD1 (5 bases). The CDR3 runs 12 residues. Germline V CDR1 and CDR2: SNHLY, FYNNEI. Trimming removed 3 bases from V and 6 bases from J, with 6 bases in between. The CDR3 sequence is CASSDRVNIQYF. The CDR3 nucleotides read TGTGCCAGCAGTGACAGGGTAAACATTCAGTACTTC.

A single count supports this clonotype. The junction does not match germline at one end; this may be a read error. The CDR3 here is CASSLQGMDAEDFF. The CDR3 region has the DNA TGTGCCAGCAGCCTCCAGGGAATGGACGCTGAAGATTTCTTT. The chain recombines TRBV7-2 with TRBJ1-1; a weak D match, TRBD1 (5 bases). CDR3 size: 14 residues. CDR1 and CDR2 (germline): SGHTA, FQGNSA.

The rearrangement links TRBV7-9 to TRBJ1-1; 7 bases line up with TRBD1. The length of the CDR3 is 15 residues. The germline V gene has CDR1 SEHNR and CDR2 FQNEAQ (reference sequence). J gave up 7 bases and V 1 base, and 9 bases lay outside the gene matches. The CDR3 protein is CASSLVGGTTIEAFF. As DNA, the CDR3 is TGTGCCAGCAGCTTAGTAGGGGGCACTACTATTGAAGCTTTCTTT.

The chain uses TRBV12-3 or TRBV12-4 and TRBJ2-3; no clear D gene. The V and J ends lost 8 bases and 3 bases respectively, with 6 bases between them. CDR3 length equals 11 residues. CDR3: CASGETDTQYF. CDR3 coding DNA: TGTGCCAGCGGGGAAACAGATACGCAGTATTTT.

This chain connects TRBV6-2 or TRBV6-3 to TRBJ2-2; 8 bases line up with TRBD1. The CDR3 has 17 amino acids. Germline assignment: CDR1 MNHEY and CDR2 SVGEGT. V was clipped by 4 bases and J by 0 bases; unmatched bases: 7. The CDR3 sequence: CASSFPGQAANTGELFF. Here the CDR3 DNA reads TGTGCCAGCAGTTTCCCGGGACAGGCGGCGAACACCGGGGAGCTGTTTTTT.

This clonotype was counted between two and nine times. This chain connects TRBV10-3 to TRBJ2-1; 10 bases are shared with TRBD2. With 5 bases clipped from V and 10 bases from J, the junction kept 2 bases outside the gene matches. From germline, CDR1 is ENHRY and CDR2 SYGVKD. The length of the CDR3 is 12 residues. The chain's CDR3 is CAISLAGVEQFF. For the CDR3, the DNA is TGTGCCATCAGTCTAGCGGGAGTGGAGCAGTTCTTC.

The sample holds many counts of this clonotype. The CDR3 sequence: CASMETGTRGQGTQYF. The DNA for the CDR3 is TGTGCCAGCATGGAGACCGGGACTAGAGGGCAGGGAACGCAGTATTTT. This chain links TRBV3-1 with TRBJ2-3; 8 positions agree with TRBD2. The V gene end was trimmed by 7 bases and the J gene end by 9 bases; junction bases not matched to a gene: 18. The germline gives CDR1 LGHDT, CDR2 YNNKEL (reference sequence). CDR3 length equals 16 residues.

The J gene is TRBJ1-2, the V gene TRBV5-7; TRBD1 matches 8 bases. TRBV5-7 is recorded as an ORF, its role being uncertain. V was pared by 3 bases and J by 0 bases, with 4 bases of the junction left unmatched. The CDR3 totals 15 residues. CDR3 in amino acids: CASSWRDRPNYGYTF. CDR3 in DNA: TGTGCCAGCAGCTGGCGGGACAGGCCTAACTATGGCTACACCTTC.

J is TRBJ1-1 and V is TRBV10-3; 9 positions agree with TRBD1. The CDR3 totals 15 residues. V shed 3 bases and J 7 bases; nucleotides not matched to a gene: 9. CDR1 is ENHRY and CDR2 is SYGVKD in the germline V gene. Here the CDR3 reads CAISDPPGTGNEAFF. CDR3 in DNA: TGTGCCATCAGTGACCCACCCGGGACAGGGAATGAAGCTTTCTTT.